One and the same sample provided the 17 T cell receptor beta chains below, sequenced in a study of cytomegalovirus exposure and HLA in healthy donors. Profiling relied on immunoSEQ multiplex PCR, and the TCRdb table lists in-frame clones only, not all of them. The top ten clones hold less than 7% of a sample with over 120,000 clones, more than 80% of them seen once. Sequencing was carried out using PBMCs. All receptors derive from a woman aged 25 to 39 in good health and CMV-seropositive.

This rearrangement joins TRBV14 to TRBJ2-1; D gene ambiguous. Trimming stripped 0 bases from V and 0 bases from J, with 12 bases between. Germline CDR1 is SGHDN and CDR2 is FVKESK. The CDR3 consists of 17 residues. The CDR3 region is CASSQDWYSSSYNEQFF. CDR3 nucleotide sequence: TGTGCCAGCAGCCAAGATTGGTACTCAAGCTCCTACAATGAGCAGTTCTTC.

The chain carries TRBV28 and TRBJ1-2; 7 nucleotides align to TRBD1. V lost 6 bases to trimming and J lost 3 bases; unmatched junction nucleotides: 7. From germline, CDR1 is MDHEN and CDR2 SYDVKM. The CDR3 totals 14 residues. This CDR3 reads CASSPDRAYYGYTF. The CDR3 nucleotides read TGTGCCAGCAGCCCCGACAGGGCATACTATGGCTACACCTTC.

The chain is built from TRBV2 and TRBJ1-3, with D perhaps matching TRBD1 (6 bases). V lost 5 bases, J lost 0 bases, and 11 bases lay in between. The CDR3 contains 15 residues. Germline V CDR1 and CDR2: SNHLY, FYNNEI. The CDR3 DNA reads TGTGCCAGCAGTCTCGGGGGGCTCTCTGGAAACACCATATATTTT. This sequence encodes CASSLGGLSGNTIYF.

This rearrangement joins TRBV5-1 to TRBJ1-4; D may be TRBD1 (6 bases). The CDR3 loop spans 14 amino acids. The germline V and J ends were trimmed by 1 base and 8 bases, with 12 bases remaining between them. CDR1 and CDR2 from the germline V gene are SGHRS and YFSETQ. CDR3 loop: CASSLTVQGEKLFF. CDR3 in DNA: TGCGCCAGCAGCTTGACAGTACAGGGCGAAAAACTGTTTTTT.

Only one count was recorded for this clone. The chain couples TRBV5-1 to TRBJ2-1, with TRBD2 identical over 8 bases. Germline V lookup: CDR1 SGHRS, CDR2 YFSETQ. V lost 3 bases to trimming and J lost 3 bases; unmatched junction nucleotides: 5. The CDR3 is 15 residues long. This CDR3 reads CASSWTGTSYNEQFF. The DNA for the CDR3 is TGCGCCAGCAGCTGGACCGGGACTAGCTACAATGAGCAGTTCTTC.

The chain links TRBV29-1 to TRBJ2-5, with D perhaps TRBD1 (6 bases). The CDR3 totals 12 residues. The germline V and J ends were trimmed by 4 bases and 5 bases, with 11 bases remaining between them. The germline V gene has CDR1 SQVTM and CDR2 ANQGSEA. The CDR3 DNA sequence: TGCAGCGTTGCAGGGGACGGGGAGACCCAGTACTTC. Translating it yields CSVAGDGETQYF.

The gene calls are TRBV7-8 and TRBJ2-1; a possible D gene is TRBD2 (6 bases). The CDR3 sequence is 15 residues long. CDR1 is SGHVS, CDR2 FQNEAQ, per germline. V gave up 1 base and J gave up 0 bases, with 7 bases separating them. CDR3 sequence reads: CASSLDGSSYNEQFF. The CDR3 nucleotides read TGTGCCAGCAGCTTAGACGGGAGCTCCTACAATGAGCAGTTCTTC.

This CDR3 is CASSYRGGTYEQYF. CDR3 DNA sequence: TGTGCCAGCAGTTACAGGGGAGGCACCTACGAGCAGTACTTC. The chain uses TRBV6-5 and TRBJ2-7; perhaps TRBD2 as D (6 bases). V was cut by 2 bases and J by 2 bases, with 10 bases left in between. Germline CDR1 is MNHEY and CDR2 is SVGAGI. CDR3 size: 14 residues.

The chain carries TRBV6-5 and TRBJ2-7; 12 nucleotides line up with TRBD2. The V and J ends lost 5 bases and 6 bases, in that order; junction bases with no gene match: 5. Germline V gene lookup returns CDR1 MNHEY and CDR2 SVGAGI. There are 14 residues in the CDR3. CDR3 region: CASSPSGRAGEQYF. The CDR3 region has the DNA TGTGCCAGCAGTCCTAGCGGGAGGGCCGGCGAGCAGTACTTC.

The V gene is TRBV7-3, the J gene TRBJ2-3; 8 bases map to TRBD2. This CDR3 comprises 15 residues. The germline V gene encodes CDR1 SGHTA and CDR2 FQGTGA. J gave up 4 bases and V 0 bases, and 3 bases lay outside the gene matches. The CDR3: CASSLTAGGADTQYF. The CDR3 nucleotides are TGTGCCAGCAGCTTAACGGCGGGAGGAGCAGATACGCAGTATTTT.

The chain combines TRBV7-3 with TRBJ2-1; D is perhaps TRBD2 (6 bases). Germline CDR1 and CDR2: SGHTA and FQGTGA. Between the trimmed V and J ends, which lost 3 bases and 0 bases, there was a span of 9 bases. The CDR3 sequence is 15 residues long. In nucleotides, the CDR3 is TGTGCCAGCAGCTTCGGGGGTAGCTCCTACAATGAGCAGTTCTTC. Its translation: CASSFGGSSYNEQFF.

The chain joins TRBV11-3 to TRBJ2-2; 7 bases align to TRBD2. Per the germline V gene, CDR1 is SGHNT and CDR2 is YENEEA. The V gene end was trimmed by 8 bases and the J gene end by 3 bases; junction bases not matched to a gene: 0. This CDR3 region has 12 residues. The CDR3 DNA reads TGTGCCAGCGGGGGGGACACCGGGGAGCTGTTTTTT. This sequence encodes CASGGDTGELFF.

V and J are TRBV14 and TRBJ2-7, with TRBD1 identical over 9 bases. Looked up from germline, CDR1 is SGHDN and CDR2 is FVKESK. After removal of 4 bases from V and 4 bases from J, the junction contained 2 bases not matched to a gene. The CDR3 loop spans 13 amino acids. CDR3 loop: CASSPTGGYEQYF. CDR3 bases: TGTGCCAGCAGCCCGACAGGGGGATACGAGCAGTACTTC.

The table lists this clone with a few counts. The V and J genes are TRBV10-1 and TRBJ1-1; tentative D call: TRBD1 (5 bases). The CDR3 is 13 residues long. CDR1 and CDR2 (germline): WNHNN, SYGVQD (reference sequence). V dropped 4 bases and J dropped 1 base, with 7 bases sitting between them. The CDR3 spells CASSADRNTEAFF. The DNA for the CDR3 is TGCGCCAGCAGTGCCGACAGGAACACTGAAGCTTTCTTT.

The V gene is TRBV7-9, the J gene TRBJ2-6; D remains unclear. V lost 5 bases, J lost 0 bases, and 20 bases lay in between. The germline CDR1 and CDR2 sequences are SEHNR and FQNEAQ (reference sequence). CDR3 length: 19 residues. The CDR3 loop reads CASSVTWAKKLSGANVLTF. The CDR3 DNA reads TGTGCCAGCAGCGTGACGTGGGCCAAGAAACTCTCTGGGGCCAACGTCCTGACTTTC. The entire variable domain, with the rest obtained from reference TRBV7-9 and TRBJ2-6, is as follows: DTGVSQNPRHKITKRGQNVTFRCDPISEHNRLYWYRQTLGQGPEFLTYFQNEAQLEKSRLLSDRFSAERPKGSFSTLEIQRTEQGDSAMYLCASSVTWAKKLSGANVLTFGAGSRLTVL.

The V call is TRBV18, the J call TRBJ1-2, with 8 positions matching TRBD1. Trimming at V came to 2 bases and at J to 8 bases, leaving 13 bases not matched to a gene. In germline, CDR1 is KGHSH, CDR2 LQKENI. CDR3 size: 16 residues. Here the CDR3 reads CASSPSLTQGAPGYTF. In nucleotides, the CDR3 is TGTGCCAGCTCACCATCGTTGACGCAGGGGGCGCCCGGCTACACCTTC. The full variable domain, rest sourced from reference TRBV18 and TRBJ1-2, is NAGVMQNPRHLVRRRGQEARLRCSPMKGHSHVYWYRQLPEEGLKFMVYLQKENIIDESGMPKERFSAEFPKEGPSILRIQQVVRGDSAAYFCASSPSLTQGAPGYTFGSGTRLTVV.

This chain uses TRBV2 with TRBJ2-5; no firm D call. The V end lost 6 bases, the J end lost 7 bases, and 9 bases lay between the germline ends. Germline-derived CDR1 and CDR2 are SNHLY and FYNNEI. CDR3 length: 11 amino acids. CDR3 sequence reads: CASRTETTQYF. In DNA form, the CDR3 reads TGTGCCAGCAGAACAGAAACGACCCAGTACTTC.